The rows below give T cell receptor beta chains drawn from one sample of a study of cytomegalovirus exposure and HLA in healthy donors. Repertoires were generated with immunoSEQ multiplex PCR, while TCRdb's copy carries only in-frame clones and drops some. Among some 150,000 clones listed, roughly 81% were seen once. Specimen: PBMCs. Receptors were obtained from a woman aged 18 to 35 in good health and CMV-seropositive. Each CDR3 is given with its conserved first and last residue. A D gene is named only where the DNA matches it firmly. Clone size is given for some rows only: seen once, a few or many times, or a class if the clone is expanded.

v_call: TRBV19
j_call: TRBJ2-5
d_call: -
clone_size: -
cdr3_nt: TGTGCCAGTAGTATAGAGGGGGGACAGATAGAGACCCAGTACTTC
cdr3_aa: CASSIEGGQIETQYF

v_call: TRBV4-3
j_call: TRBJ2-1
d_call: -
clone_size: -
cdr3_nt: TGCGCCAGCAGCCAAGGCAGTCTCTCCTACAATGAGCAGTTCTTC
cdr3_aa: CASSQGSLSYNEQFF

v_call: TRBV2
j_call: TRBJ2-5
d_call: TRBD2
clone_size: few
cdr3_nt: TGTGCCAGCAGTGGGGGACTAGCGGGGGGCACCCAAGAGACCCAGTACTTC
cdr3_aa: CASSGGLAGGTQETQYF

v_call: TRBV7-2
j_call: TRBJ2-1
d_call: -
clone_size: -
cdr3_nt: TGTGCCAGCAGCTTTAAGAGAGGGTTCAATGAGCAGTTCTTC
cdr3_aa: CASSFKRGFNEQFF

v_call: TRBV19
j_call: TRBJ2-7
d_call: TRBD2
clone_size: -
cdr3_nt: TGTGCCAGTAGTATTACTAGCGGGGCCTACGAGCAGTACTTC
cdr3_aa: CASSITSGAYEQYF

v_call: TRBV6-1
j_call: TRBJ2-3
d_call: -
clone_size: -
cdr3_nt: TGTGCCAGCACCCAGAGTTCGGGAGCCGCGGATACGCAGTATTTT
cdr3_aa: CASTQSSGAADTQYF

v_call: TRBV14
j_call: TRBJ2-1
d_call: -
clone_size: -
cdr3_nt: TGTGCCAGCAGCCAGAAGGCCGTCAGGGATGAGCAGTTCTTC
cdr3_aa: CASSQKAVRDEQFF

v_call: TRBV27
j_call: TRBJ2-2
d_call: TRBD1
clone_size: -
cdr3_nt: TGTGCCAGCAGTGACAGGGGATCGTGGACCGGGGAGCTGTTTTTT
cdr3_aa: CASSDRGSWTGELFF

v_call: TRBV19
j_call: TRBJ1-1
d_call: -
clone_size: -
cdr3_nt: TGTGCCAGTAGTACGTTCCATGTGCGGGGGCTGCAGACTGAAGCTTTCTTT
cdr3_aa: CASSTFHVRGLQTEAFF

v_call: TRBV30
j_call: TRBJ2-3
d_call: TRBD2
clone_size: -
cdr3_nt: TGTGCCTGGGGACTAGCGGGGATCACAGATACGCAGTATTTT
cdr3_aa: CAWGLAGITDTQYF

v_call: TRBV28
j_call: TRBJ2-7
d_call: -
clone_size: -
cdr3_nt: TGTGCCAGCAGTCAACCTACGCTCCCCTACGAGCAGTACTTC
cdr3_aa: CASSQPTLPYEQYF

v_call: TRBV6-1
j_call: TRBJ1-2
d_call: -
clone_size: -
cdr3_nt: TGTGCCAGCAGTGAAGAAGCCTCCCCATTTAACTATGGCTACACCTTC
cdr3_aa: CASSEEASPFNYGYTF

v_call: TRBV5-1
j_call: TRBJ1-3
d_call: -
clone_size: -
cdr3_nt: TGCGCCAGCAGCTTGGAAGAGCCGGGAAACACCATATATTTT
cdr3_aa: CASSLEEPGNTIYF

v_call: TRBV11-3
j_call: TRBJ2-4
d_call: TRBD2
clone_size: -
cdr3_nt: TGTGCCAGCAGCTTAGCCCCCGGCGGGGGGGGCATTCAGTACTTC
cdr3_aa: CASSLAPGGGGIQYF